Sequencing of this T cell receptor beta chain was carried out in a study of shared clonotypes between healthy human individuals. Across the study: A donor's plate count was three for CD4 naive and three for CD4 memory; CD8 naive had two and CD8 memory one.

The data were produced by immunoSEQ multiplex PCR, yet TCRdb's version contains in-frame clones alone and is incomplete. The sample holds over a million clones, approximately 97% seen once. Worth noting for this clone: The antigen is unknown.

Whole-study findings and limits: Generation probability values for non-shared clonotypes were lower than those for clonotypes shared by all four donors.

V lost 1 base, J lost 0 bases, and 10 bases lay in between. The CDR3 covers 15 residues. Per the germline V gene, CDR1 is SGHRS and CDR2 is YFSETQ. A split of CD4+ cells into CD45RA+ naive and CD45RA-negative memory subsets was performed. V and J are TRBV5-1 and TRBJ1-1; D unclear. The clonotype was recovered from a man aged 25 to 40 in good health. Sequenced: naive CD4+ T cells sorted from blood. Subset defined: CD45RA+ positively selected. The CDR3 bases are TGCGCCAGCAGCTTGTTTCCGGACTTGAACACTGAAGCTTTCTTT. Protein sequence: CASSLFPDLNTEAFF.